A single T cell receptor (beta chain) is shown here with its context. No antigen is known for it. No much larger clone is present one base from it, and per-base qualities are unavailable. The sample belongs to a study of shared clonotypes between healthy human individuals (dated by TCRdb to the early 2020s). Describing the broader study: The cohort included three men and a couple of women between 18 and 49 years of age. To increase sequencing depth and limit assay-specific biases, different laboratories used diverse techniques to prepare libraries and sequence TCR repertoires. Per donor, three plates each were used for CD4 naive and CD4 memory, two for CD8 naive, and one for CD8 memory. Leukapheresis yielded between about 0.85 and 9.5 billion PBMCs per donor. To estimate repertoire size and how much clonotype sharing occurs between individuals, the study deeply sequenced the blood TCR repertoires of five healthy adults. Overall results and qualifications from the work: About 5% of naive CD4, roughly 3.5% of naive CD8, approximately 2% of memory CD4, and about 0.4% of memory CD8 clonotypes were shared across several donors. Sampling was restricted to blood, and TCR repertoires in tissues likely differ from the TCR repertoires found in blood. Based on pairwise subsampling, the degree of clonotype sharing among donors was expected to be affected by sequencing depth. Estimated clonotype richness was generally larger for naive than for memory subsets. Even with the large sequencing depth, rarefaction of the sorted-subset datasets indicated that sequencing was incomplete. The small number of donors limited the genetic and exposure-history diversity represented. Clonotypes shared by all four sorted-subset donors showed higher generation probabilities than non-shared clonotypes.

Healthy HIV-negative adults with no recently reported acute infections or vaccinations were included as donors. Every donor was a Caucasian adult living in Nashville, Tennessee, USA. CD4+ T cells were enriched by magnetic negative selection; naive cells were then positively selected on CD45RA, and the negative fraction formed the memory subset. Blood was obtained by leukapheresis, after which PBMCs were separated by Ficoll-Histopaque density gradient centrifugation and cryopreserved in liquid nitrogen vapor phase. Analytical flow cytometry was used to check the purity and quantity of every magnetically sorted T cell population. Genomic DNA was isolated from every sorted fraction and measured by UV absorbance on a Nanodrop 2000c. TCR CDR3 regions were amplified from genomic DNA by multiplex PCR using the deep immunoSEQ assay. For each cell subset, the extracted genomic DNA was distributed evenly across all wells of several immunoSEQ 96-well plates, and each plate served as one replicate. For sorted subsets, roughly 200 ng of genomic DNA, equivalent to some 30,000 T cell genomes, went into each replicate PCR. Purified libraries were measured with a Qubit 3.0 fluorometer, size-checked on a Bioanalyzer 2100, and measured again with the KAPA Library Quantification kit. A separate single-read 150-cycle Illumina NextSeq 550 flow cell was used to sequence each immunoSEQ 96-well plate. Concerning the study's data processing: Because the immunoSEQ output held only junctional sequences and lacked quality scores, the filtering could not match the filtering applied to full-length reads. Sequences were annotated with PyIR, a Python wrapper for IgBLAST v1.9, and V/J genes and CDR3 were assigned using IMGT germline references. Any read was removed if the V/J assignment was weak (E-value above 1e-6), the CDR3 was missing, or the read contained stop codons, out-of-frame junctions, or ambiguous translated residues. V3J clonotypes were defined by identical inferred V gene, J gene, and CDR3 amino acid sequence. Percentage overlap between repertoires was calculated by dividing the number of shared unique clonotypes by the size of the smaller repertoire. Richness of each repertoire was evaluated using RTK rarefaction, the Chao1 estimator, and Recon v2.1 estimates of unobserved clonotypes. Generation probabilities for all TCRbeta clonotypes obtained by the gDNA method from a handful of donors were computed using OLGA. What TCRdb holds here is the immuneACCESS table cut down to in-frame rearrangements. Part of the clones is not present; checked against another copy, under half of the missing clones reflect an unresolved V gene, and the others are unexplained. V and J calls and clone size are those listed in that table; D and trimming were worked out from the DNA. The sample records about a million clones, about three quarters of which are singletons. Approximately 1.5% of the sample is taken by the ten largest.

Including the terminal cysteine and phenylalanine, the CDR3 comprises 12 residues. Just CDR3 DNA is preserved here, 36 bases in frame from base 1. CDR1 and CDR2 are drawn from the germline V gene (reference sequence): LNHNV, YYDKDF. V and J are truncated by 6 bases and 4 bases respectively, leaving an intervening sequence of 9 bases. Sequencing input: memory CD4+ T cells sorted from blood. According to the study, the label for this sample's cell subset or site signals: CD45RA-negative fraction. The receptor was isolated from a man between 18 and 29 years old in good health. The sequence joins TRBV15 to TRBJ1-1; the D gene assignment is ambiguous. The CDR3 loop reads CATSFGSTEAFF. Here is the DNA: TGTGCCACCAGTTTCGGGTCCACTGAAGCTTTCTTT.